The source of this TCR beta chain is a study of regulatory T cells in long-lasting Graves disease. Time point denoted: persistent/refractory GD, antithyroid drugs over 5 years with positive TRAb. PBMC RNA served as the TCR library source. Enrollment of patients was through an endocrinology department in Xi'an, China. The authors built TCR beta libraries using iRepertoire HTBI primers and Arm-PCR of CDR3 regions. MiXCR was run by TCRdb on the multiplex PCR reads, yielding one entry per CDR3 protein. The table lists hundreds of thousands of distinct CDR3 sequences, less than 25% of them singletons. Whole-study results and caveats: More public clonotypes were shared by persistent patients (around 2,500) than by new patients (around 990). Researchers examined only peripheral blood and not thyroid tissue.

With respect to this clonotype: Its antigen is not known.

This sequence was found in a female donor with Graves disease. The sample in question was peripheral blood mononuclear cells (PBMCs), obtained when the disease was refractory, from a patient treated with antithyroid drugs.

For the CDR3, the DNA is TGTGCCAGCGGGATTGTAGGAGAGCTGTTTTTT. This codes for CASGIVGELFF. The gene calls are TRBV12-3 or TRBV12-4 and TRBJ2-2, with D hard to call. V shed 8 bases and J shed 11 bases, with 12 bases lying between them. The CDR3 is 11 residues long.